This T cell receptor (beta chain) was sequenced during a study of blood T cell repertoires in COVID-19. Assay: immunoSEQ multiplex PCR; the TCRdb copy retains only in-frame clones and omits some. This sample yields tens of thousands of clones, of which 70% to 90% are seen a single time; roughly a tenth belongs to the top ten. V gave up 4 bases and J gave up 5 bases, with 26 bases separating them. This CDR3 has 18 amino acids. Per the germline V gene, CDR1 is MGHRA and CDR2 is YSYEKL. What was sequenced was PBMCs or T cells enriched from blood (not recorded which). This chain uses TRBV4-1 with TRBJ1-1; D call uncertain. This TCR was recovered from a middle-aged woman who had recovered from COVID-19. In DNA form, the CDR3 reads TGCGCCAGCAGCCGCAGTTCAAAAGTGGGAGGGTCAAATACTGAAGCTTTCTTT. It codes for CASSRSSKVGGSNTEAFF.